One sample yielded the 14 T cell receptor beta chains listed below, sequenced in a study of blood T cell repertoires in COVID-19. Repertoires were generated with immunoSEQ multiplex PCR, while TCRdb's copy carries only in-frame clones and drops some. The sample lists around 390,000 clones; just under 90% were seen once. Input material: PBMCs or T cells enriched from blood (not recorded which). These receptors were obtained from a woman aged 45-60 years who had recovered from COVID-19.

The chain recombines TRBV7-9 with TRBJ1-2; D is possibly TRBD1 (5 bases). V shed 1 base and J shed 13 bases, with 7 bases lying between them. CDR3 length: 10 amino acids. Germline loops: CDR1 SEHNR, CDR2 FQNEAQ (reference sequence). In DNA, the CDR3 is TGTGCCAGCAGCTTAGAGGGGATCACCTTC. It encodes CASSLEGITF.

The gene calls are TRBV27 and TRBJ2-2; D uncertain. Germline CDR1 and CDR2: MNHEY and SMNVEV (reference sequence). The CDR3 is made up of 12 amino acids. V was pared by 7 bases and J by 6 bases, with 9 bases between. The CDR3: CASTSSSGELFF. The CDR3 DNA is TGTGCCAGCACCTCCTCTTCCGGGGAGCTGTTTTTT.

This chain links TRBV6-1 with TRBJ1-2; weak D call: TRBD1 (5 bases). V shed 2 bases and J shed 7 bases, with 26 bases lying between them. The CDR3 spans 18 residues. Per germline, CDR1 MNHNS and CDR2 SASEGT. The chain's CDR3 is CASSEHIPSSTAGGGYTF. The CDR3 DNA reads TGTGCCAGCAGTGAACACATCCCCTCAAGTACGGCCGGGGGTGGCTACACCTTC.

The chain is built from TRBV7-6 and TRBJ2-6, with D possibly matching TRBD2 (5 bases). With 5 bases removed from V and 0 bases from J, the gap between germline ends came to 8 bases. The CDR3 loop spans 15 amino acids. CDR1 is SGHVS, CDR2 FNYEAQ, per germline. CDR3 loop: CASSPAGSGANVLTF. In DNA form, the CDR3 reads TGTGCCAGCAGCCCGGCGGGCTCTGGGGCCAACGTCCTGACTTTC.

The gene calls are TRBV6-5 and TRBJ1-5; 8 nucleotides match TRBD1. This CDR3 is built from 15 residues. The germline gives CDR1 MNHEY, CDR2 SVGAGI. V gave up 7 bases and J gave up 2 bases; unmatched junction bases: 7. DNA of the CDR3: TGTGCCAGCAAGGACAGGGTGAACGGCAATCAGCCCCAGCATTTT. Translating it yields CASKDRVNGNQPQHF.

This clone showed up just once. The rearrangement joins TRBV19 to TRBJ2-3; D is perhaps TRBD2 (6 bases). V was pared by 10 bases and J by 2 bases, with 16 bases between. This CDR3 has 14 amino acids. Germline CDR1 reads LNHDA; CDR2 reads SQIVND (reference sequence). CDR3 residues: CATTGTGVTDTQYF. In DNA form, the CDR3 reads TGTGCCACCACGGGGACGGGAGTCACAGATACGCAGTATTTT.

The chain is built from TRBV5-6 and TRBJ2-7, with 7 positions matching TRBD1. Germline V CDR1 and CDR2: SGHDT, YYEEEE. V was pared by 4 bases and J by 4 bases, with 14 bases of the junction left unmatched. This CDR3 has 16 amino acids. CDR3 protein: CASSPNLGTAQYEQYF. As DNA, the CDR3 is TGTGCCAGCAGCCCAAATTTAGGGACAGCTCAATACGAGCAGTACTTC.

V usage is TRBV23-1 and J usage is TRBJ2-7, with 7 bases fitting TRBD2. TRBV23-1 is classed as an ORF, of uncertain function. J gave up 6 bases and V 5 bases, and 10 bases lay outside the gene matches. This CDR3 is built from 14 residues. This CDR3 reads CASSGGGVVSEQYF. In DNA form, the CDR3 reads TGCGCCAGCAGTGGGGGAGGGGTTGTCTCCGAGCAGTACTTC.

This sequence joins TRBV4-1 and TRBJ1-1; tentative D call: TRBD1 (6 bases). This CDR3 has 15 residues. From germline, CDR1 is MGHRA and CDR2 YSYEKL. Trimming pared 3 bases from V and 0 bases from J, leaving 11 bases between. CDR3 nucleotide sequence: TGCGCCAGCAGCCAGGGGGACAAGCTGAACACTGAAGCTTTCTTT. Translation gives CASSQGDKLNTEAFF.

V is TRBV18 and J is TRBJ1-6; D not resolved. Trimming took off 6 bases at V and 10 bases at J, with 10 bases between the two ends. CDR1 and CDR2 (germline): KGHSH, LQKENI. This CDR3 has 12 residues. CDR3 coding DNA: TGTGCCAGCTCCCCGGGTAACTCACCCCTCCACTTT. It translates to CASSPGNSPLHF.

The V and J genes are TRBV7-2 and TRBJ1-1; no clear D. The CDR3 sequence is 14 residues long. The V end was cut by 5 bases, the J end by 4 bases, with 14 bases between. Germline V gene sequence: CDR1 SGHTA, CDR2 FQGNSA. The CDR3 loop is CASSPGSASTEAFF. The DNA of the CDR3 is TGTGCCAGCAGCCCTGGCTCAGCGAGCACTGAAGCTTTCTTT.

Of note for this clone: Other nucleotide sequences in the sample specify the same CDR3. The CDR3 DNA reads TGTGCCAGCAGCTTCCAGGGTAATTATGGCTACACCTTC. It specifies CASSFQGNYGYTF. This chain uses TRBV7-9 with TRBJ1-2, with TRBD1 as a possible D gene (5 bases). This CDR3 has 13 amino acids. CDR1 and CDR2 (germline): SEHNR, FQNEAQ (reference sequence). Trimming stripped 3 bases from V and 5 bases from J, with 10 bases between. The full variable domain, its missing parts supplied by reference TRBV7-9 and TRBJ1-2, is DTGVSQNPRHKITKRGQNVTFRCDPISEHNRLYWYRQTLGQGPEFLTYFQNEAQLEKSRLLSDRFSAERPKGSFSTLEIQRTEQGDSAMYLCASSFQGNYGYTFGSGTRLTVV.

This clone was detected only a few times. V usage is TRBV19 and J usage is TRBJ1-2; tentative D call: TRBD1 (5 bases). CDR3 length: 15 residues. Germline V lookup: CDR1 LNHDA, CDR2 SQIVND (reference sequence). V was trimmed by 5 bases and J by 4 bases, leaving 17 bases between them. The CDR3 region is CASSPRRGGFYGYTF. CDR3 coding DNA: TGTGCCAGTAGTCCCAGGAGGGGCGGTTTCTATGGCTACACCTTC.

V and J are TRBV5-8 and TRBJ2-7, with a tentative D call TRBD1 (6 bases). Trimming removed 4 bases at V and 2 bases at J, with 16 bases between. The CDR3 spans 15 residues. Germline lookup yields CDR1 SGHTS and CDR2 YDEGEE. The CDR3 loop reads CASSPSRGRTYEQYF. DNA for the CDR3: TGTGCCAGCAGCCCATCCAGGGGCCGCACCTACGAGCAGTACTTC.